One sample yielded the 13 T cell receptor beta chains listed below, sequenced in a study of blood T cell repertoires in COVID-19. The repertoire was sequenced with immunoSEQ multiplex PCR; TCRdb's copy has only in-frame clones and lacks some. The sample includes fewer than 400,000 clones, around nine tenths of them seen just once. Sequencing was done on a sample of PBMCs or T cells enriched from blood (not recorded which). These receptors were taken from a woman between 45 and 60 years old who had recovered from COVID-19.

The chain links TRBV4-2 to TRBJ1-2, with D maybe TRBD1 (6 bases). Per the germline V gene, CDR1 is LGHNA and CDR2 is YNFKEQ. The V and J ends lost 0 bases and 2 bases respectively, with 10 bases between them. The CDR3 length is 15 residues. The chain's CDR3 is CASSQDRQGNYGYTF. The DNA for the CDR3 is TGTGCCAGCAGCCAAGATCGTCAGGGGAACTATGGCTACACCTTC.

This chain's CDR3 is CASSPGTGRNIEKLFF. The CDR3 region has the DNA TGTGCCAGCAGTCCCGGGACAGGCCGTAATATTGAAAAACTGTTTTTT. The chain has TRBV2 and TRBJ1-4, with TRBD1 identical over 8 bases. The CDR3 has 16 amino acids. Germline V lookup: CDR1 SNHLY, CDR2 FYNNEI. Losses at the gene ends were 5 bases for V and 7 bases for J; bases not matched to a gene: 12.

V gene TRBV9 combines with J gene TRBJ1-5; maybe TRBD1 (6 bases). The CDR3 runs to 15 residues. The V end was cut by 0 bases, the J end by 3 bases, with 10 bases between. CDR1 SGDLS and CDR2 YYNGEE come from the germline V gene. CDR3 sequence (DNA): TGTGCCAGCAGCGTAGAGGGACACCCCAATCAGCCCCAGCATTTT. Its protein product is CASSVEGHPNQPQHF.

The genes are TRBV27 and TRBJ2-2; maybe TRBD2 (5 bases). The CDR3 runs to 16 residues. Germline V CDR1 and CDR2: MNHEY, SMNVEV (reference sequence). V lost 6 bases and J 2 bases, leaving 16 bases between the germline ends. The CDR3 nucleotides read TGTGCCAGCAGCCGGGAAGATCGGGTTAACACCGGGGAGCTGTTTTTT. It is translated as CASSREDRVNTGELFF.

This chain links TRBV6-5 with TRBJ1-2, with D possibly being TRBD1 (5 bases). Trimming removed 2 bases at V and 3 bases at J, with 13 bases between. The CDR3 extends over 15 amino acids. Germline loops: CDR1 MNHEY, CDR2 SVGAGI. CDR3 sequence (DNA): TGTGCCAGCAGTTACGTTGGGGGAGGAGACTATGGCTACACCTTC. Protein product: CASSYVGGGDYGYTF.

J is TRBJ2-5 and V is TRBV5-1, with a tentative D call TRBD2 (5 bases). The CDR3 contains 15 residues. Between the trimmed V and J ends, which lost 2 bases and 1 base, there was a span of 12 bases. The germline V gene has CDR1 SGHRS and CDR2 YFSETQ. This CDR3 reads CASSLVAGLQETQYF. For the CDR3, the DNA is TGCGCCAGCAGCTTAGTAGCCGGACTCCAAGAGACCCAGTACTTC.

The J gene is TRBJ2-7, the V gene TRBV4-3, with TRBD2 as a possible D gene (5 bases). Germline lookup yields CDR1 LGHNA and CDR2 YSLEER. The CDR3 is 15 amino acids. Trimming removed 5 bases at V and 2 bases at J, with 16 bases between. DNA for the CDR3: TGCGCCAGCAGCGTCGACGGGAAATCTGCCTACGAGCAGTACTTC. It translates to CASSVDGKSAYEQYF.

The chain combines TRBV3-1 (or the pseudogene TRBV3-2) with TRBJ2-3; the D gene is possibly TRBD1 (5 bases). The CDR3 spans 15 residues. CDR1 is LGHDT, CDR2 YNNKEL, per germline (reference sequence). V was trimmed by 0 bases and J by 1 base, leaving 8 bases between them. CDR3 protein: CASSQDLQGTDTQYF. The CDR3 DNA reads TGTGCCAGCAGCCAAGATTTACAGGGCACAGATACGCAGTATTTT.

V usage is TRBV3-1 (or the pseudogene TRBV3-2) and J usage is TRBJ1-4, with TRBD1 as a possible D gene (6 bases). Trimming shortened V by 1 base and J by 8 bases, and 14 bases separated the two germline ends. Germline-derived CDR1 and CDR2 are LGHDT and YNNKEL (reference sequence). The CDR3 contains 15 residues. Written as DNA, the CDR3 is TGTGCCAGCAGCCAAGCGCAGGGGCTTGGAGAAAAACTGTTTTTT. It translates to CASSQAQGLGEKLFF.

The chain couples TRBV5-1 to TRBJ1-2; D unresolved. The germline gives CDR1 SGHRS, CDR2 YFSETQ. V lost 4 bases and J 5 bases, leaving 15 bases between the germline ends. There are 14 residues in the CDR3. CDR3: CASSDQQLQYGYTF. As DNA, the CDR3 is TGCGCCAGCAGCGACCAACAGCTACAGTATGGCTACACCTTC. The full variable domain, with the rest looked up from reference TRBV5-1 and TRBJ1-2, is KAGVTQTPRYLIKTRGQQVTLSCSPISGHRSVSWYQQTPGQGLQFLFEYFSETQRNKGNFPGRFSGRQFSNSRSEMNVSTLELGDSALYLCASSDQQLQYGYTFGSGTRLTVV.

The J gene is TRBJ2-1, the V gene TRBV18; TRBD2 matches at 8 bases. CDR1 and CDR2 from the germline V gene are KGHSH and LQKENI. This CDR3 region has 15 residues. Trimming cost V 3 bases and J 8 bases; bases outside gene matches: 9. For the CDR3, the DNA is TGTGCCAGCTCACCGGAGGGCGGGGGGCCATATGAGCAGTTCTTC. This codes for CASSPEGGGPYEQFF.

The chain recombines TRBV7-2 with TRBJ2-7, with D possibly matching TRBD2 (5 bases). Trimming removed 0 bases at V and 3 bases at J, with 9 bases between. Germline CDR1 reads SGHTA; CDR2 reads FQGNSA. CDR3 length: 14 residues. The CDR3 spells CASSLAARDYEQYF. The CDR3 coding sequence is TGTGCCAGCAGCTTAGCTGCACGGGACTACGAGCAGTACTTC.

The gene calls are TRBV7-6 and TRBJ2-7, with D tentatively TRBD2 (7 bases). V was clipped by 5 bases and J by 3 bases, with 17 bases between them. This CDR3 comprises 15 residues. The germline CDR1 and CDR2 sequences are SGHVS and FNYEAQ. The CDR3 region has the DNA TGTGCCAGCAGCCCGGGGGCGGGGGAGGGCTACGAGCAGTACTTC. Translated, it gives CASSPGAGEGYEQYF.